This T cell receptor beta chain was recovered during a study of blood T cell repertoires in COVID-19. Looking at the study overall: T cells, B-cell-depleted T cells, or PBMCs supplied cDNA or gDNA.

This CDR3 region has 14 residues. Trimming stripped 2 bases from V and 6 bases from J, with 12 bases between. Germline CDR1 reads SGHTA; CDR2 reads FQGNSA. The data were produced by immunoSEQ multiplex PCR, yet TCRdb's version contains in-frame clones alone and is incomplete. The table shows 95,000 to 150,000 clones, with approximately 90% occurring only once. V gene TRBV7-2 combines with J gene TRBJ2-3; no clear D. The source material was peripheral blood. The TCR comes from a man in his forties or fifties with acute or convalescent COVID-19. The CDR3 coding sequence is TGTGCCAGCAGCTTAAATCTAGATTCGGATACGCAGTATTTT. Translating it yields CASSLNLDSDTQYF.